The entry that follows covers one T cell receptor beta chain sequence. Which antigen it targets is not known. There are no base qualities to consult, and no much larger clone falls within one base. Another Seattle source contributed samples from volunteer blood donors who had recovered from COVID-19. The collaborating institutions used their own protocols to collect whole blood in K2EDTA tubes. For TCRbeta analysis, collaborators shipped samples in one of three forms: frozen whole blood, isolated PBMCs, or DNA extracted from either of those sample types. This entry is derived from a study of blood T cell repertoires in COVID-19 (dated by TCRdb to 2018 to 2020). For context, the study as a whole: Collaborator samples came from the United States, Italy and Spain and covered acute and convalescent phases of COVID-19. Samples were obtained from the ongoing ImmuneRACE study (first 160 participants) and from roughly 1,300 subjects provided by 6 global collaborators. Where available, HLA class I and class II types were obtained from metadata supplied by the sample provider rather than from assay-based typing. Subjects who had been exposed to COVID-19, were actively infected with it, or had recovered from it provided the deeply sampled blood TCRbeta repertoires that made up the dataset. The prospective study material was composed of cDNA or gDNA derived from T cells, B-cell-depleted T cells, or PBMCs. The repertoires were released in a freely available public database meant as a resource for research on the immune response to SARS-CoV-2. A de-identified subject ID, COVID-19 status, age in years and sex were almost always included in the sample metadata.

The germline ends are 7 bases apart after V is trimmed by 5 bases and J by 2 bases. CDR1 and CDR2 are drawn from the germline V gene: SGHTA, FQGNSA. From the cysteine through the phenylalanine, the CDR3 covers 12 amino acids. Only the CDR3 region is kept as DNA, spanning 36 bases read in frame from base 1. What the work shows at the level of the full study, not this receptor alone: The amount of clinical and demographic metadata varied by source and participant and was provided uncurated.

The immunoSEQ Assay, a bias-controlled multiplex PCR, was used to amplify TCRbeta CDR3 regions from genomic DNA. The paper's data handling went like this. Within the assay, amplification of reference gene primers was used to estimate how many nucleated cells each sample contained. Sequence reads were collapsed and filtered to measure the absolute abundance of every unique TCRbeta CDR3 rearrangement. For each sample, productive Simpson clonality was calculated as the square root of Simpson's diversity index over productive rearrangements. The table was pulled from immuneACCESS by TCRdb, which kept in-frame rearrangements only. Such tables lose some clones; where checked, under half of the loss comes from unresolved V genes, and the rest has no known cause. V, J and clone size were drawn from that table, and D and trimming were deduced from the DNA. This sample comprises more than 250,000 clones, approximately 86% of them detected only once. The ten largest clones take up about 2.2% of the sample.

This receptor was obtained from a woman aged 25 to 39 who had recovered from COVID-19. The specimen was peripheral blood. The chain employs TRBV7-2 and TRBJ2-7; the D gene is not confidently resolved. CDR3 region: CASSPLPYEQYF. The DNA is TGTGCCAGCAGCCCCCTCCCCTACGAGCAGTACTTC.